This T cell receptor (beta chain) was found in a study of a mutant IDH1 vaccine in newly diagnosed glioma. Study details: There were eight vaccinations for patients, given in weeks 1, 3, 5, 7, 11, 15, 19 and 23. Once 4-6 weeks had passed after radiotherapy alone, vaccination started, or it started with temozolomide cycles. Patients got radiotherapy, temozolomide, or both beforehand, and most got both. Regarding the study as a whole: Patients showed vaccine-induced immune responses at a rate of approximately 92%.

Time point given: week 11, during vaccination. What each vaccine dose contained was 300 ug of mutant IDH1 20-mer peptide, accompanied by topical imiquimod. The CDR3 runs 14 residues. Germline V gene sequence: CDR1 SGHNT, CDR2 YYREEE (reference sequence). The table came from immunoSEQ multiplex PCR; TCRdb's copy has only in-frame clones and leaves some out. Counted here are around 60,000 clones, 84% occurring once; the ten biggest clones make up 9% to 10%. As regards this clone: No antigen is known for it. The junction departs from germline at one end; a sequencing error may be responsible.

Specimen: PBMCs, collected from a glioma patient whose treatment included an IDH1 peptide vaccine. This TCR was recovered from a woman aged 50 to 60 with glioma. The chain recombines TRBV5-4 with TRBJ2-2; TRBD1 is a possible D gene (6 bases). The DNA of the CDR3 is TGTGCTAGCAGGGGTCAGACGAACACCGGGGAGCTGTTTTTT. It translates to CASRGQTNTGELFF.